This paragraph covers one T cell receptor (beta chain) sequence. Per the germline V gene, CDR1 is LGHDT and CDR2 is YNNKEL (reference sequence). The J segment lost 3 bases and the V segment lost 4 bases, leaving 3 bases of the junction unmatched. CDR3 length: 14 amino acids. RNA transcripts served as the template for amplifying TCR beta CDR3 regions. The TCR CDR3 was amplified in a first-round RT-PCR using the HTBI primer set. A single record per CDR3 protein comes from TCRdb applying MiXCR to the multiplex PCR reads. The sample records 650,000 to 850,000 distinct CDR3 sequences, about 19% being singletons. The data were taken from a study of T cells in Graves' hyperthyroidism and ophthalmopathy.

This receptor was identified in a woman between 50 and 59 years old with Graves' hyperthyroidism that later progressed to Graves' ophthalmopathy. Sequencing was performed on blood. The chain links TRBV3-1 to TRBJ2-1; TRBD1 aligns across 7 bases. The CDR3 sequence is CASSRDSFYNEQFF. In nucleotides, the CDR3 is TGTGCCAGCAGCCGGGACAGTTTCTACAATGAGCAGTTCTTC.